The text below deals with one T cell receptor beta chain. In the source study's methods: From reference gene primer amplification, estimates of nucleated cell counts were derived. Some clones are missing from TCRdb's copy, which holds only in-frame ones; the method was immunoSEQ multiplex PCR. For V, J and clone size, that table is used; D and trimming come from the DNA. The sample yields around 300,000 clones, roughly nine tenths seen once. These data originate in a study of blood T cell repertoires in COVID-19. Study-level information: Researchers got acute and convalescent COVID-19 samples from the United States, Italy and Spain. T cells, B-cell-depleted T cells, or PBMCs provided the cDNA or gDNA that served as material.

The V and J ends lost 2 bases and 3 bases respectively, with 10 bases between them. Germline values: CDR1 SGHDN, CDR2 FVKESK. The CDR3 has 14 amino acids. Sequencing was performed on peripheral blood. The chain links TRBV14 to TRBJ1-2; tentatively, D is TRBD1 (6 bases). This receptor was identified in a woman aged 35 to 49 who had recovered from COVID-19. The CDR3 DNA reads TGTGCCAGCAGCCAATTAGCAGGGGACTATGGCTACACCTTC. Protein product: CASSQLAGDYGYTF.